These T cell receptor beta chains were read from a single sample in a study of blood T cell repertoires in COVID-19. TCRdb keeps only in-frame clones here, not all; method: immunoSEQ multiplex PCR. The sample records under 300,000 clones, about nine tenths being singletons. What was sequenced was PBMCs or T cells enriched from blood (not recorded which). All receptors derive from a woman aged 45-65 years who had recovered from COVID-19. CDR3s include the opening cysteine and the closing phenylalanine or tryptophan. Each record gives: clone size, V gene, D gene, J gene, CDR3 DNA, CDR3 protein. A D gene is named only where the DNA matches it firmly. Expanded clones get a size class; other rows say once, few or many, or leave the size out.

>NA|TRBV6-2/TRBV6-3|NA|TRBJ1-2
TGTGCCAGCAGTTACCGAGGGGGAAGTGGCTATGGCTACACCTTC
CASSYRGGSGYGYTF
>NA|TRBV5-8|NA|TRBJ1-2
TGTGCCAGCGGCAGGGGAAACTATGGCTACACCTTC
CASGRGNYGYTF
>few|TRBV7-9|NA|TRBJ2-1
TGTGCCAGCAGCTTAGCCGGGAGCTCCTACAATGAGCAGTTCTTC
CASSLAGSSYNEQFF
>few|TRBV3-1/TRBV3-2|NA|TRBJ2-7
TGTGCCAGCAGCCCCAGTGGAGGGGTCGAGCAGTACTTC
CASSPSGGVEQYF
>NA|TRBV5-5|TRBD1|TRBJ1-2
TGTGCCAGCAGCTTGGAGGACAGGGACGGCGGCTACACCTTC
CASSLEDRDGGYTF
>NA|TRBV27|TRBD2|TRBJ2-7
TGTGCCAGCAGCACACTCAGGACTAGCGGGAGGGCAGTAACCTACGAGCAGTACTTC
CASSTLRTSGRAVTYEQYF
>NA|TRBV5-4|NA|TRBJ2-3
TGTGCCAGCAGCGGAGGGGAGAGGAGCACAGATACGCAGTATTTT
CASSGGERSTDTQYF
>NA|TRBV4-1|NA|TRBJ2-7
TGCGCCAGCAGCTTCGGGACTGCGAACTACGAGGGGCAGTACTTC
CASSFGTANYEGQYF
>NA|TRBV28|TRBD1|TRBJ1-4
TGTGCCAGCAGTGCCTCTCAGGGGGATGGTGAAAAACTGTTTTTT
CASSASQGDGEKLFF
>NA|TRBV6-2/TRBV6-3|NA|TRBJ2-4
TGTGCCAGCAGTTCTGGGCTCCTAGCCAAAAACATTCAGTACTTC
CASSSGLLAKNIQYF
>NA|TRBV4-1|TRBD2|TRBJ2-1
TGCGCCAGCAGCCAAGTTCCGGGACTAGCGGCATACAATGAGCAGTTCTTC
CASSQVPGLAAYNEQFF
>NA|TRBV30|TRBD2|TRBJ2-2
TGTGCCTGGAGTATGACTAGCGGGAACACCGGGGAGCTGTTTTTT
CAWSMTSGNTGELFF
>NA|TRBV6-2/TRBV6-3|TRBD2|TRBJ2-1
TGTGCCAGCAGTTACAACGGTCTTAGCGGGGAGAACCACAATGAGCAGTTCTTC
CASSYNGLSGENHNEQFF
>NA|TRBV2|TRBD1|TRBJ1-4
TGTGCCAGCAGCCCGGGACAGGCGGTTAGAAAACTGTTTTTT
CASSPGQAVRKLFF
>NA|TRBV6-4|NA|TRBJ1-5
TGTGCCAGCAGTGACTCAAGAGGCCGCGATCAGCCCCAGCATTTT
CASSDSRGRDQPQHF
>NA|TRBV27|NA|TRBJ2-7
TGTGCCAGCGCAGCCTGGGGAGGTCCGTTCGGGCAGTACTTC
CASAAWGGPFGQYF
>once|TRBV28|TRBD2|TRBJ2-1
TGTGCCAGCAGTTCACTAGCGGGAAGTACCTCCTACAATGAGCAGTTCTTC
CASSSLAGSTSYNEQFF
>NA|TRBV3-1/TRBV3-2|TRBD1|TRBJ1-5
TGTGCCAGCAGCCAAGAAGGGACAGGGGGTTCTCAGCCCCAGCATTTT
CASSQEGTGGSQPQHF
>NA|TRBV5-4|TRBD2|TRBJ2-3
TGTGCCAGCAGCTTAAAGGAGACTAGCGGGTTTGGTGGTACGCAGTATTTT
CASSLKETSGFGGTQYF
>NA|TRBV29-1|NA|TRBJ1-1
TGCAGCGTTGATCACACAGAAGAAGCTTTCTTT
CSVDHTEEAFF
>NA|TRBV11-2|NA|TRBJ1-5
TGTGCCAGCAGCTTAGGTAGGGGCGACTGGCGCAATCAGCCCCAGCATTTT
CASSLGRGDWRNQPQHF
>NA|TRBV12-3/TRBV12-4|TRBD2|TRBJ2-7
TGTGCCAGTAAGGCGGGAGACACCTACGAGCAGTACTTC
CASKAGDTYEQYF
>NA|TRBV7-2|TRBD1|TRBJ1-4
TGTGCCAGCAGCTTAACCCGGACAGGGGGCGAAAAACTGTTTTTT
CASSLTRTGGEKLFF
>NA|TRBV4-3|TRBD2|TRBJ2-3
TGCGCCAGCAGCCCGACGCGGACTAGCGGGAGGGCCTTGGATTTT
CASSPTRTSGRALDF
>NA|TRBV29-1|TRBD1|TRBJ2-7
TGCAGCGTTGAAGGGGAGACAGGGGGGTACGAGCAGTACTTC
CSVEGETGGYEQYF
>NA|TRBV27|NA|TRBJ1-5
TGTGCCAGCAGTCAGGGCAGGAATCAGCCCCAGCATTTT
CASSQGRNQPQHF
>NA|TRBV18|NA|TRBJ1-1
TGTGCCAGCTCACCACCGGATGGCCCGCGAGGACTCATGAACACTGAAGCTTTCTTT
CASSPPDGPRGLMNTEAFF
>NA|TRBV7-3|NA|TRBJ1-1
TGTGCCAGCAGCCTGACAGTGAACACTGAAGCTTTCTTT
CASSLTVNTEAFF
>once|TRBV9|TRBD1|TRBJ1-2
TGTGCCAGCAGCGTTGGGACAGAAGGACCGGGCTACACCTTC
CASSVGTEGPGYTF
>NA|TRBV4-3|TRBD1|TRBJ1-4
TGCGCCAGCAGCCAAGTTTGGGGACAGGATGAAAAACTGTTTTTT
CASSQVWGQDEKLFF
>NA|TRBV7-2|TRBD1|TRBJ1-1
TGTGCCAGCAGCTTAGGACAGGGAGGAGGGGGACCTGGCGTAGCTTTCTTT
CASSLGQGGGGPGVAFF
>NA|TRBV5-5|NA|TRBJ2-7
TGTGCCAGCAGCTTGTTGGTCGGGTCTGCCTACGAGCAGTACTTC
CASSLLVGSAYEQYF
>NA|TRBV5-6|TRBD2|TRBJ2-6
TGTGCCAGCAGTCCAATAGCGGGAGGGGCCGTCCTGACTTTC
CASSPIAGGAVLTF
>NA|TRBV15|TRBD1|TRBJ1-2
TGTGCCACCAGCAGGACAGGGGGACGGGAGGAAGGCTACACCTTC
CATSRTGGREEGYTF
>NA|TRBV5-6|TRBD2|TRBJ2-6
TGTGCCAGCAGCCCCCCCGGGACTAGCTTCTCTGGGGCCAACGTCCTGACTTTC
CASSPPGTSFSGANVLTF
>NA|TRBV19|TRBD1|TRBJ2-7
TGTGCCAGTAGTACCTCCTACTCTTTGACAGGGGCGCGGGAGCAGTACTTC
CASSTSYSLTGAREQYF
>NA|TRBV5-4|TRBD2|TRBJ2-7
TGTGCCAGCAGAATAGCGGGAGAAGGCTACGAGCAGTACTTC
CASRIAGEGYEQYF
>NA|TRBV30|NA|TRBJ2-7
TGTGCCTGGAGACGGGGATCCTCCTCCTACGAGCAGTACTTC
CAWRRGSSSYEQYF
>NA|TRBV18|NA|TRBJ2-3
TGTGCCAGCTCACGAGAACTCACAGATACGCAGTATTTT
CASSRELTDTQYF
>NA|TRBV7-2|TRBD1|TRBJ1-4
TGTGCCAGCAGCTCAGATAGCAGGGGGCGGTCAACTAATGAAAAACTGTTTTTT
CASSSDSRGRSTNEKLFF
>NA|TRBV28|NA|TRBJ1-5
TGTGCCAGCAGTTTTCAGGGGTTGGTAGCACGGCCCCAGCATTTT
CASSFQGLVARPQHF
>NA|TRBV28|NA|TRBJ2-3
TGTGCCAGCAGCCGAGGGCCTTATTCCACAGATACGCAGTATTTT
CASSRGPYSTDTQYF
>NA|TRBV7-8|NA|TRBJ2-7
TGTGCCAGCAGCTTTGGAGAGACGGCCTACGAGCAGTACTTC
CASSFGETAYEQYF
>NA|TRBV7-3|TRBD2|TRBJ2-2
TGTGCCAGCAGCCCGAGGACTAGCGGATCCGGGGAGCTGTTTTTT
CASSPRTSGSGELFF
>NA|TRBV28|NA|TRBJ1-6
TGTGCCAGCACAAAAAAGGGGGGGTTTGGCTCCTATAATTCACCCCTCCACTTT
CASTKKGGFGSYNSPLHF
>NA|TRBV2|TRBD2|TRBJ2-7
TGTGCCAGCAGCCGCGGGGGATCCTACGAGCAGTACTTC
CASSRGGSYEQYF
>NA|TRBV7-3|NA|TRBJ2-1
TGTGCCAGCAGCTCCTATTTGCAGGATGAGCAGTTCTTC
CASSSYLQDEQFF
>NA|TRBV7-7|NA|TRBJ2-5
TGTGCTAGCAGCTTAGCGCTCGGGTCCTGGGAGACCCAGTACTTC
CASSLALGSWETQYF
>NA|TRBV7-3|TRBD2|TRBJ2-3
TGTGCCAGCAGCCATGGACTAGCGGGAGTCCTGGGTCTGGGCACAGATACGCAGTATTTT
CASSHGLAGVLGLGTDTQYF
>NA|TRBV9|NA|TRBJ2-2
TGTGCCAGCAGCCCCGTCCGGAGGGAACACCGGGGAGCTGTTTTT
CASSPVRREHRGAVF
>once|TRBV6-2/TRBV6-3|TRBD1|TRBJ1-5
TGTGCCAGCAGTCGCCGACAGGGGGCGAATCAGCCCCAGCATTTT
CASSRRQGANQPQHF
>NA|TRBV29-1|NA|TRBJ2-7
TGCAGCGTTGAAGGTTACGGAGGCGAGCAGTACTTC
CSVEGYGGEQYF
>NA|TRBV27|NA|TRBJ1-4
TGTGCCAGCAGCCCGGGAGGGCCGCTGGAGGGAAAACTGTTTTTT
CASSPGGPLEGKLFF
>NA|TRBV6-2/TRBV6-3|TRBD2|TRBJ2-7
TGTGCCAGCAGTTACACCCTGATAGCGGGAGAGTTTGGCGAGCAGTACTTC
CASSYTLIAGEFGEQYF